This T cell receptor beta chain was profiled in a study of blood T cell repertoires in COVID-19. Across the whole study: Collection of acute and convalescent COVID-19 samples took place in the United States, Italy and Spain.

Profiled with immunoSEQ multiplex PCR; TCRdb holds only in-frame clones, not every one. The sample consists of about 250,000 clones, roughly 85% of them appearing once. Germline trimming cut 6 bases from V and 6 bases from J; bases unmatched to any gene: 9. This CDR3 is 15 amino acids long. The V gene's germline CDR1 is MNHEY and CDR2 SVGAGI. This TCR was recovered from a man aged 50 to 59 with active or convalescent COVID-19. The sequenced sample was peripheral blood. The J gene is TRBJ2-2, the V gene TRBV6-5; TRBD2 aligns across 8 bases. CDR3 in amino acids: CASRGSGRHSGELFF. In nucleotides, the CDR3 is TGTGCCAGCAGAGGGAGCGGGAGACATTCCGGGGAGCTGTTTTTT.